The T cell receptor beta chain described here comes from a study of cytomegalovirus exposure and HLA in healthy donors. Study-level points and caveats: Presence/absence analyses supposed approximately even sequencing depth among donors. Reportedly, HLA-A and HLA-B alleles of most subjects were accurately predicted from TCR beta. There were some V segments, including TRBV6-2 and TRBV6-3, excluded as indistinguishable.

This CDR3 has 11 residues. Germline lookup yields CDR1 MDHEN and CDR2 SYDVKM. Amplification used 60 Vbeta primers and 13 Jbeta primers. Data came from immunoSEQ multiplex PCR; TCRdb stores just in-frame clones and leaves some out. The repertoire holds about 90,000 clones, nearly 80% seen once, with about 4.5% in the top ten. Concerning this clone itself: Its target is not known. An end of the junction does not agree with germline; a read error may underlie this.

This clonotype was obtained from a woman aged 40 to 49 in good health and CMV-seropositive. Sequenced material: PBMCs. The chain links TRBV28 to TRBJ2-7; unclear D gene. The CDR3 DNA is TGTGCCAGCAGTCTATGGGCCCATCAGTACTTC. It translates to CASSLWAHQYF.